This T cell receptor (beta chain) is from a study of spatial heterogeneity in lung cancer. General study points: Among blood samples, ubiquitous expanded tumor TCRs appeared more at resection than at follow-up.

Ten or more counts support this clonotype. Its antigen is not known. TCRdb independently ran MiXCR on the 5' RACE reads; one entry per CDR3 protein. The top ten clones hold 40% to 45% of a sample with some 41,000 distinct CDR3 sequences, around 7% of them seen once. The time point was: sample taken at primary tumor resection. More than 70 TRACERx patients with early, untreated non-small cell lung cancer donated samples. Whole RNA came from tumor, nontumor lung or frozen PBMC and was sequenced without being sorted. The material sequenced was PBMCs, taken at surgery. The TCR was taken from a female donor with early-stage non-small cell lung cancer.

The CDR3 region is CASSVSSRNTIYF. CDR3 bases: TGTGCCAGCAGTGTGTCATCAAGAAACACCATATATTTT. This chain links TRBV2 with TRBJ1-3; no clear D. The germline gives CDR1 SNHLY, CDR2 FYNNEI. Trimming left V 4 bases short and J 5 bases short, with 9 bases between. The CDR3 extends over 13 amino acids. The variable domain in full, completed from reference TRBV2 and TRBJ1-3, reads EPEVTQTPSHQVTQMGQEVILRCVPISNHLYFYWYRQILGQKVEFLVSFYNNEISEKSEIFDDQFSVERPDGSNFTLKIRSTKLEDSAMYFCASSVSSRNTIYFGEGSWLTVV.